This T cell receptor beta chain appears in the sequencing data of a study of T cell changes during pregnancy in multiple sclerosis. Clones were read by immunoSEQ multiplex PCR, and TCRdb kept only the in-frame ones, dropping some. The profile shows approximately 9,000 clones, 83% of them singletons. The CDR3 contains 13 residues. V gave up 3 bases and J gave up 13 bases, with 19 bases separating them. Per the germline V gene, CDR1 is SGDLS and CDR2 is YYNGEE. The source material was CD8+ T cells from peripheral blood mononuclear cells, sampled in the third trimester of pregnancy. The V gene is TRBV9, the J gene TRBJ1-2; D perhaps matches TRBD1 (5 bases). The TCR was taken from a female donor in good health, enrolled as a control in a pregnancy study. CDR3 protein: CASSGRDGLDVTF. The CDR3 DNA sequence: TGTGCCAGCAGCGGGAGGGACGGCCTCGACGTCACCTTC.